This T cell receptor (beta chain) was found in a study of Graves' ophthalmopathy and Graves' hyperthyroidism. RNA served as the template for amplifying TCR beta CDR3 regions. The workflow started with a first-round RT-PCR run with HTBI primers and then moved on to a second-round multiplex PCR. TCRdb processed the multiplex PCR reads anew with MiXCR; each CDR3 protein has one entry. The sample holds around 670,000 distinct CDR3 sequences, roughly 40% seen once. Study results and limitations: Blood shared most expanded thyroid clonotypes above 0.001 frequency. The model predicted progression of ophthalmopathy with a sensitivity of roughly 70%, and its specificity was roughly 77%.

Serum thyroxine and TRAb, along with clinical symptoms, thyroid ultrasound and orbital computed tomography, were what diagnosis relied on. Isolation of PBMCs was performed using roughly 10 ml of fresh peripheral blood. The sample holds many counts of this clonotype. What it binds is unknown. CDR1 and CDR2 from the germline V gene are MGHDK and SYGVNS. This CDR3 region has 14 residues. The V end lost 1 base, the J end lost 6 bases, and 12 bases lay between the germline ends. Source material: peripheral blood. The sequence was obtained from an adult man with Graves' ophthalmopathy. V gene TRBV25-1 combines with J gene TRBJ1-1; no definite D call. CDR3: CASSEFLDNSEAFF. In DNA, the CDR3 is TGTGCCAGCAGTGAATTTTTGGATAATTCTGAAGCTTTCTTT. The entire variable domain, with the rest obtained from reference TRBV25-1 and TRBJ1-1, is as follows: EADIYQTPRYLVIGTGKKITLECSQTMGHDKMYWYQQDPGMELHLIHYSYGVNSTEKGDLSSESTVSRIRTEHFPLTLESARPSHTSQYLCASSEFLDNSEAFFGQGTRLTVV.